Following are 10 T cell receptor beta chains from one sample sequenced in a study of naive and memory T cell subsets (dated by TCRdb to the late 2010s). Overall study outcomes, separate from this receptor: Naive repertoires, especially CD8, contained a few larger clonotypes, possibly memory cells re-expressing CD45RA.

The protocol used for the library was UMI-ligation and nested PCR. Sequenced using an Illumina MiSeq. To cover both TRBC1 and TRBC2, the beta constant-region primer consisted of an equimolar mix of two oligonucleotides. Four rounds of PCR were used to amplify ligated cDNA, with nested alpha and beta constant-region primers being used together with the SP2 primer. Through fastp at Q25 and MiXCR, TCRdb rebuilt clones from the public reads, retaining in-frame beta chains. Every entry covers one CDR3 protein and lists the most common genes and DNA from its rows. The table for this sample lists approximately 140,000 distinct CDR3 sequences; roughly 20% of them were counted only once. The ten largest clones take up 0.11% of the sample. Antigens of these TCRs are unknown. The specimen sequenced was naive CD4+ T cells from blood. What the cell subset or site label conveys for this sample: naive T cells, CD45RA high CD27+. All receptors come from a human donor in good health.

This chain uses TRBV6-5 with TRBJ2-6; 9 bases line up with TRBD1. With V trimmed by 6 bases and J by 0 bases, 3 bases remained unmatched. The length of the CDR3 is 16 residues. Germline V gene lookup returns CDR1 MNHEY and CDR2 SVGAGI. The CDR3 protein is CASSLTGGSGANVLTF. DNA for the CDR3: TGTGCCAGCAGCTTGACAGGGGGCTCTGGGGCCAACGTCCTGACTTTC.

This rearrangement joins TRBV10-3 to TRBJ2-3, with 8 nucleotides matching TRBD2. The germline CDR1 and CDR2 sequences are ENHRY and SYGVKD. CDR3 size: 17 residues. J was trimmed by 3 bases and V by 0 bases; bases with no gene match: 8. DNA for the CDR3: TGTGCCATCAGTGAGTCGTGGAGCGGGAGATTAACAGATACGCAGTATTTT. This gives the protein CAISESWSGRLTDTQYF.

This clonotype was counted only a few times. The chain links TRBV3-1 to TRBJ2-7, with 8 bases fitting TRBD1. The J segment lost 2 bases and the V segment lost 4 bases, leaving 4 bases of the junction unmatched. Germline lookup yields CDR1 LGHDT and CDR2 YNNKEL (reference sequence). The CDR3 spans 14 residues. CDR3: CASSPWTGTYEQYF. In DNA form, the CDR3 reads TGTGCCAGCAGCCCGTGGACAGGGACCTACGAGCAGTACTTC.

This clonotype was picked up a small number of times. The rearrangement uses TRBV6-6 and TRBJ2-7; perhaps TRBD1 as D (5 bases). Germline V gene lookup returns CDR1 MNHNY and CDR2 SVGAGI (reference sequence). The CDR3 runs 14 residues. With 6 bases removed from V and 2 bases from J, the gap between germline ends came to 14 bases. The CDR3 coding sequence is TGTGCCAGCAGGAAGGGGCAGGGAACCTACGAGCAGTACTTC. Its protein is CASRKGQGTYEQYF.

This clonotype was seen more than once but under ten times. The J gene is TRBJ2-7, the V gene TRBV20-1; D remains ambiguous. Germline CDR1 DFQATT, CDR2 SNEGSKA (reference sequence). This CDR3 is built from 12 residues. The V end was cut by 2 bases, the J end by 2 bases, with 7 bases between. The CDR3 protein is CSARHEAYEQYF. The CDR3 DNA is TGCAGTGCTAGACATGAAGCCTACGAGCAGTACTTC.

This clonotype appeared many times. V and J are TRBV29-1 and TRBJ2-3; no clear D. V was clipped by 6 bases and J by 4 bases, with 8 bases between them. From germline, CDR1 is SQVTM and CDR2 ANQGSEA. CDR3 length equals 11 residues. CDR3 coding DNA: TGCAGCGTACAACGACCAGATACGCAGTATTTT. Amino acids: CSVQRPDTQYF.

The rearrangement joins TRBV6-2 or TRBV6-3 to TRBJ2-7, with D perhaps assigned TRBD1 or TRBD2 (5 bases each). In germline, CDR1 is MNHEY, CDR2 SVGEGT. This CDR3 is built from 13 residues. The V gene lost 0 bases and the J gene lost 3 bases, with 6 bases spanning the gap. The CDR3 DNA reads TGTGCCAGCAGTTACTCGGGGGTCTACGAGCAGTACTTC. Protein sequence: CASSYSGVYEQYF.

The genes are TRBV28 and TRBJ2-6; possibly TRBD2 for D (7 bases). The V end lost 3 bases, the J end lost 4 bases, and 10 bases lay between the germline ends. Germline CDR1 is MDHEN and CDR2 is SYDVKM. CDR3 size: 15 residues. The CDR3 here is CASSFGGRGANVLTF. The CDR3 DNA reads TGTGCCAGCAGTTTCGGGGGGCGCGGGGCCAACGTCCTGACTTTC.

Only a few counts were recorded for this clonotype. The chain carries TRBV29-1 and TRBJ2-7; D is tentatively TRBD1 or TRBD2 (5 bases each). The CDR3 is made up of 13 amino acids. Looked up from germline, CDR1 is SQVTM and CDR2 is ANQGSEA. V dropped 4 bases and J dropped 4 bases, with 14 bases sitting between them. CDR3: CSVARGAGYEQYF. For the CDR3, the DNA is TGCAGCGTTGCCCGAGGGGCCGGGTACGAGCAGTACTTC.

This clonotype was seen a handful of times. V gene TRBV28 combines with J gene TRBJ1-1; D not certain. This CDR3 region has 14 residues. Looked up from germline, CDR1 is MDHEN and CDR2 is SYDVKM. V gave up 6 bases and J gave up 1 base, with 12 bases separating them. CDR3 in DNA: TGTGCCAGCAGGCGGGTCACAGAGAACACTGAAGCTTTCTTT. Translating gives CASRRVTENTEAFF. The full variable domain, rest sourced from reference TRBV28 and TRBJ1-1, is DVKVTQSSRYLVKRTGEKVFLECVQDMDHENMFWYRQDPGLGLRLIYFSYDVKMKEKGDIPEGYSVSREKKERFSLILESASTNQTSMYLCASRRVTENTEAFFGQGTRLTVV.